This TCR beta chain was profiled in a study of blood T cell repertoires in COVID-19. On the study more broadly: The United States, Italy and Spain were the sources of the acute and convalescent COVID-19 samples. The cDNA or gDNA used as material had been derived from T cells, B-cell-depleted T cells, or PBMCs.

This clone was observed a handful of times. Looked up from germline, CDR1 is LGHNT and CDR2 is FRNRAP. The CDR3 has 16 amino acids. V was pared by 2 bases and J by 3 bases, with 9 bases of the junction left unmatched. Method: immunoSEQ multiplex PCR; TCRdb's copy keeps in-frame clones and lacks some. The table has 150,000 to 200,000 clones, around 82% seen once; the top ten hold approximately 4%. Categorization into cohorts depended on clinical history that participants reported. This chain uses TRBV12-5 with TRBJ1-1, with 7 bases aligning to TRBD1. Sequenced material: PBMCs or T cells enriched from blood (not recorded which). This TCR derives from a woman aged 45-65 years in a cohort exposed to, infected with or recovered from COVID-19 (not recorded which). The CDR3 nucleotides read TGTGCTAGTGGTTTGTCCTCAAACAGGGGATACACTGAAGCTTTCTTT. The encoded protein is CASGLSSNRGYTEAFF.